These 32 T cell receptor beta chains were sequenced from one sample in a study of OX40 agonist ivuxolimab in advanced cancers. Sequenced by immunoSEQ multiplex PCR; TCRdb stores in-frame clones only, minus some. This table has nearly 60,000 clones, more than 80% appearing once. Material: CD4+ or CD8+ T cells sorted from blood, obtained in a trial of the OX40 agonist ivuxolimab. Receptor source: an adult with an advanced solid tumor such as melanoma, head and neck, liver or kidney cancer.

The sample holds one count of this clone. The gene calls are TRBV6-6 and TRBJ1-6; 7 positions match TRBD1. The CDR3 runs to 15 residues. Germline lookup yields CDR1 MNHNY and CDR2 SVGAGI (reference sequence). V was clipped by 5 bases and J by 8 bases; unmatched bases: 9. For the CDR3, the DNA is TGTGCCAGCAGTCCGCGACAGGGTTGGGATTCACCCCTCCACTTT. Amino acids: CASSPRQGWDSPLHF.

The chain has TRBV5-1 and TRBJ2-5; D may be TRBD2 (7 bases). CDR1 is SGHRS, CDR2 YFSETQ, per germline. The ends were cut back, 4 bases at V and 1 base at J, with 11 bases in the middle. The CDR3 spans 14 residues. The CDR3 nucleotides are TGCGCCAGCAGCCAAGGGGGGGGCCAAGAGACCCAGTACTTC. Protein sequence: CASSQGGGQETQYF.

The DNA for the CDR3 is TGTGCCAGCAGCGTAGTATCTAGCGGGGGGGTAGATACGCAGTATTTT. Encoded protein: CASSVVSSGGVDTQYF. The chain is built from TRBV9 and TRBJ2-3; 12 nucleotides align to TRBD2. Looked up from germline, CDR1 is SGDLS and CDR2 is YYNGEE. J lost 5 bases, V lost 0 bases, and 4 bases had no gene match. The length of the CDR3 is 16 residues. The full variable domain, its missing parts supplied by reference TRBV9 and TRBJ2-3, is DSGVTQTPKHLITATGQRVTLRCSPRSGDLSVYWYQQSLDQGLQFLIQYYNGEERAKGNILERFSAQQFPDLHSELNLSSLELGDSALYFCASSVVSSGGVDTQYFGPGTRLTVL.

In this sample, this clone turned up once. V gene TRBV4-2 combines with J gene TRBJ2-7, with TRBD2 identical over 7 bases. The V gene end was trimmed by 0 bases and the J gene end by 3 bases; junction bases not matched to a gene: 2. Germline CDR1 and CDR2: LGHNA and YNFKEQ. The CDR3 contains 14 residues. In DNA form, the CDR3 reads TGTGCCAGCAGCCAAGACCGGGGGGACTACGAGCAGTACTTC. Its protein product is CASSQDRGDYEQYF.

A single count supports this clone. The chain employs TRBV6-1 and TRBJ1-1; possibly TRBD1 for D (5 bases). The CDR3 is 12 amino acids. CDR1 MNHNS and CDR2 SASEGT come from the germline V gene. Trimming stripped 5 bases from V and 4 bases from J, with 8 bases between. For the CDR3, the DNA is TGTGCCAGCAGTAGGGGTGGCACTGAAGCTTTCTTT. As protein: CASSRGGTEAFF.

The chain combines TRBV6-1 with TRBJ2-3; 7 bases line up with TRBD2. This CDR3 contains 16 residues. Germline assignment: CDR1 MNHNS and CDR2 SASEGT. V lost 3 bases to trimming and J lost 2 bases; unmatched junction nucleotides: 8. In DNA, the CDR3 is TGTGCCAGCAGTGAGACCGGGACTAACCCCACAGATACGCAGTATTTT. This codes for CASSETGTNPTDTQYF.

V and J are TRBV6-1 and TRBJ1-2; no clear D. CDR1 is MNHNS and CDR2 is SASEGT in the germline V gene. Trimming cost V 2 bases and J 1 base, with 14 bases left between them. CDR3 size: 16 residues. CDR3: CASSENWGSYNYGYTF. The CDR3 coding sequence is TGTGCCAGCAGTGAAAACTGGGGTAGCTATAACTATGGCTACACCTTC.

V usage is TRBV28 and J usage is TRBJ2-1; 10 nucleotides agree with TRBD2. V shed 3 bases and J 6 bases; nucleotides not matched to a gene: 5. Germline V CDR1 and CDR2: MDHEN, SYDVKM. CDR3 length equals 15 residues. As DNA, the CDR3 is TGTGCCAGCAGTTTTCGTACTAGCGGGATCAATGAGCAGTTCTTC. Residues: CASSFRTSGINEQFF.

V usage is TRBV11-2 and J usage is TRBJ1-1; D unresolved. This CDR3 is 14 amino acids long. Germline V gives CDR1 SGHAT, CDR2 FQNNGV. The V and J ends lost 1 base and 4 bases respectively, with 10 bases between them. The CDR3 coding sequence is TGTGCCAGCAGCTTAGTGTACGGAGGCACTGAAGCTTTCTTT. This sequence encodes CASSLVYGGTEAFF. Looking up the rest from reference TRBV11-2 and TRBJ1-1 gives the full variable domain: EAGVAQSPRYKIIEKRQSVAFWCNPISGHATLYWYQQILGQGPKLLIQFQNNGVVDDSQLPKDRFSAERLKGVDSTLKIQPAKLEDSAVYLCASSLVYGGTEAFFGQGTRLTVV.

In its sample, this clone was seen once. The chain carries TRBV6-5 and TRBJ1-4, with 7 bases matching TRBD1. This CDR3 contains 13 residues. The V and J ends lost 5 bases and 8 bases, in that order; junction bases with no gene match: 5. CDR1 MNHEY and CDR2 SVGAGI come from the germline V gene. In nucleotides, the CDR3 is TGTGCCAGCAGTGCAGGGGGTTGGGAAAAACTGTTTTTT. It translates to CASSAGGWEKLFF.

V and J are TRBV19 and TRBJ2-2, with 7 bases matching TRBD1. The germline V gene has CDR1 LNHDA and CDR2 SQIVND (reference sequence). The CDR3 spans 16 residues. Trimming removed 4 bases from V and 4 bases from J; junction bases left unmatched: 9. This CDR3 is CASSTWRTGRTGELFF. The CDR3, as DNA: TGTGCCAGTAGTACTTGGCGGACAGGACGCACCGGGGAGCTGTTTTTT.

The V gene is TRBV5-1, the J gene TRBJ2-5; tentative D call: TRBD2 (5 bases). Germline V CDR1 and CDR2: SGHRS, YFSETQ. CDR3 size: 14 residues. V lost 2 bases to trimming and J lost 2 bases, with 10 bases between them. The chain's CDR3 is CASSLLRGQETQYF. The CDR3 nucleotides read TGCGCCAGCAGCTTACTACGGGGACAAGAGACCCAGTACTTC.

This chain joins TRBV19 and TRBJ2-3, with a possible D match to TRBD1 (6 bases). Trimming pared 6 bases from V and 5 bases from J, leaving 12 bases between. Germline-derived CDR1 and CDR2 are LNHDA and SQIVND (reference sequence). The CDR3 totals 13 residues. CDR3 protein: CASSPARGDTQYF. As DNA, the CDR3 is TGTGCCAGTAGCCCCGCCAGGGGAGATACGCAGTATTTT.

This chain connects TRBV5-1 to TRBJ2-5, with D possibly TRBD1 on 5 matching bases. CDR3 size: 15 residues. Trimming removed 0 bases at V and 2 bases at J, with 11 bases between. In germline, CDR1 is SGHRS, CDR2 YFSETQ. The CDR3 DNA reads TGCGCCAGCAGCTTGGAGACAGCCTTTCAAGAGACCCAGTACTTC. Its protein product is CASSLETAFQETQYF.

The rearrangement uses TRBV5-4 and TRBJ1-2, with D hard to call. From germline, CDR1 is SGHNT and CDR2 YYREEE (reference sequence). The ends were cut back, 2 bases at V and 0 bases at J, with 11 bases in the middle. The CDR3 has 15 residues. The CDR3 spells CASSLYQTSNYGYTF. The CDR3 coding sequence is TGTGCCAGCAGCTTATATCAGACCTCTAACTATGGCTACACCTTC.

The sample holds a few counts of this clone. J is TRBJ2-7 and V is TRBV5-6, with 9 bases aligning to TRBD1. The CDR3 contains 15 residues. Germline-derived CDR1 and CDR2 are SGHDT and YYEEEE. With 6 bases clipped from V and 5 bases from J, the junction kept 12 bases outside the gene matches. The CDR3 coding sequence is TGTGCCAGCATACAAACTGGGACAGGGATGAACGAGCAGTACTTC. Protein sequence: CASIQTGTGMNEQYF.

This clone turned up a few times. CDR3 in amino acids: CASMYREASYEKLFF. CDR3 in DNA: TGTGCCAGCATGTATAGGGAGGCGTCGTATGAAAAACTGTTTTTT. The chain couples TRBV7-8 to TRBJ1-4; the D is unclear. Germline CDR1 and CDR2: SGHVS and FQNEAQ. V lost 7 bases and J 6 bases, leaving 18 bases between the germline ends. The CDR3 runs to 15 residues.

J is TRBJ1-3 and V is TRBV18; no firm D call. Germline values: CDR1 KGHSH, CDR2 LQKENI. Trimming shortened V by 1 base and J by 4 bases, and 14 bases separated the two germline ends. CDR3 length: 16 amino acids. The CDR3 DNA sequence: TGTGCCAGCTCACCACAGGGTACGGCGTCCGGAAACACCATATATTTT. The encoded protein is CASSPQGTASGNTIYF. The full variable domain, in which reference TRBV18 and TRBJ1-3 provide the parts outside the CDR3, is NAGVMQNPRHLVRRRGQEARLRCSPMKGHSHVYWYRQLPEEGLKFMVYLQKENIIDESGMPKERFSAEFPKEGPSILRIQQVVRGDSAAYFCASSPQGTASGNTIYFGEGSWLTVV.

The chain couples TRBV5-5 to TRBJ1-2, with D possibly TRBD1 on 6 matching bases. Trimming shortened V by 1 base and J by 4 bases, and 20 bases separated the two germline ends. CDR1 and CDR2 from the germline V gene are SGHKS and YYEKEE (reference sequence). This CDR3 comprises 17 residues. The CDR3 here is CASSLLSDTGRGYGYTF. CDR3 in DNA: TGTGCCAGCAGCTTGTTAAGTGACACCGGCAGGGGCTATGGCTACACCTTC.

The chain joins TRBV5-1 to TRBJ2-2; D gene ambiguous. CDR3 length: 14 residues. CDR1 and CDR2 (germline): SGHRS, YFSETQ. Between the trimmed V and J ends, which lost 1 base and 1 base, there was a span of 5 bases. For the CDR3, the DNA is TGCGCCAGCAGCTTGACTGTGAACACCGGGGAGCTGTTTTTT. This translates into CASSLTVNTGELFF.

The V gene is TRBV6-1, the J gene TRBJ2-5; TRBD2 aligns across 7 bases. Germline values: CDR1 MNHNS, CDR2 SASEGT. The CDR3 is 15 amino acids. Trimming at V came to 3 bases and at J to 6 bases, leaving 10 bases not matched to a gene. Here the CDR3 reads CASSEGLAGVKTQYF. DNA of the CDR3: TGTGCCAGCAGTGAGGGGTTAGCGGGTGTGAAGACCCAGTACTTC.

The chain couples TRBV28 to TRBJ1-2, with unresolved D. Germline V lookup: CDR1 MDHEN, CDR2 SYDVKM. V dropped 6 bases and J dropped 2 bases, with 7 bases sitting between them. CDR3 length equals 12 residues. CDR3 amino acids: CASSPLNYGYTF. The CDR3 bases are TGTGCCAGCAGCCCATTAAACTATGGCTACACCTTC.

The chain links TRBV19 to TRBJ1-1; no definite D call. CDR3 length equals 13 residues. V shed 6 bases and J shed 6 bases, with 14 bases lying between them. Germline lookup yields CDR1 LNHDA and CDR2 SQIVND (reference sequence). This CDR3 reads CASSSLAIAEAFF. The CDR3 coding sequence is TGTGCCAGTAGCTCGTTGGCGATCGCTGAAGCTTTCTTT.

The chain joins TRBV6-1 to TRBJ2-3, with 7 bases lining up with TRBD1. The CDR3 consists of 17 residues. CDR1 is MNHNS and CDR2 is SASEGT in the germline V gene. The junction had 10 bases not matched to a gene; V was cut back by 4 bases and J by 0 bases. The CDR3 nucleotides read TGTGCCAGCAGTGCTACCCGGGACAGCCTTAGCACAGATACGCAGTATTTT. Translated, it gives CASSATRDSLSTDTQYF.

This sequence joins TRBV2 and TRBJ2-3; D might be TRBD2 (5 bases). Germline-derived CDR1 and CDR2 are SNHLY and FYNNEI. Trimming shortened V by 6 bases and J by 0 bases, and 7 bases separated the two germline ends. The CDR3 is 13 amino acids. Here the CDR3 reads CASRRTSTDTQYF. In DNA, the CDR3 is TGTGCCAGCAGAAGGACTAGCACAGATACGCAGTATTTT.

This chain connects TRBV19 to TRBJ1-1; D remains unclear. CDR3 length: 13 amino acids. Germline V gives CDR1 LNHDA, CDR2 SQIVND (reference sequence). The germline V and J ends were trimmed by 3 bases and 4 bases, with 9 bases remaining between them. In DNA, the CDR3 is TGTGCCAGTAGTATCTTCGGGAGCACTGAAGCTTTCTTT. Its protein is CASSIFGSTEAFF.

CDR3 nucleotides: TGTGCCAGCAGCGTAGATATGGGGCTGAGCACTGAAGCTTTCTTT. Amino acid sequence: CASSVDMGLSTEAFF. V gene TRBV9 combines with J gene TRBJ1-1, with D tentatively TRBD1 (5 bases). The germline gives CDR1 SGDLS, CDR2 YYNGEE. The CDR3 loop spans 15 amino acids. Trimming left V 0 bases short and J 4 bases short, with 13 bases between. Supplemented by reference TRBV9 and TRBJ1-1, the full variable domain reads DSGVTQTPKHLITATGQRVTLRCSPRSGDLSVYWYQQSLDQGLQFLIQYYNGEERAKGNILERFSAQQFPDLHSELNLSSLELGDSALYFCASSVDMGLSTEAFFGQGTRLTVV.

The V gene is TRBV10-1, the J gene TRBJ1-3; no clear D. The length of the CDR3 is 13 residues. Per the germline V gene, CDR1 is WNHNN and CDR2 is SYGVQD (reference sequence). Trimming stripped 7 bases from V and 0 bases from J, with 7 bases between. The CDR3 DNA reads as TGCGCCAGCACGAGGAGCTCTGGAAACACCATATATTTT. Amino acids: CASTRSSGNTIYF.

About this clone itself: Compared with germline, one end of the junction differs, possibly owing to a read error. The rearrangement joins TRBV7-8 to TRBJ2-1, with 7 bases lining up with TRBD2. The CDR3 covers 13 residues. Germline values: CDR1 SGHVS, CDR2 FQNEAQ. As DNA, the CDR3 is TGTGCCAGCATCCCTCAGCCAGGTGGGGGAGGGATCTTC. Translated, it gives CASIPQPGGGGIF.

This rearrangement joins TRBV6-4 to TRBJ1-6; 8 bases map to TRBD1. CDR1 is MRHNA and CDR2 is SNTAGT in the germline V gene. The V and J ends lost 6 bases and 5 bases, in that order; junction bases with no gene match: 3. The CDR3 contains 14 residues. In nucleotides, the CDR3 is TGTGCCAGCAGGGACAGGGCAGATAATTCACCCCTCCACTTT. It translates to CASRDRADNSPLHF.

The gene calls are TRBV6-1 and TRBJ2-7; D gene unclear. V was cut by 4 bases and J by 5 bases, with 6 bases left in between. Germline V gives CDR1 MNHNS, CDR2 SASEGT. The CDR3 covers 11 residues. The CDR3: CASSVLHEQYF. In DNA form, the CDR3 reads TGTGCCAGCAGTGTCCTCCACGAGCAGTACTTC.

This chain uses TRBV14 with TRBJ2-7; 10 positions agree with TRBD1. The V and J ends lost 5 bases and 5 bases, in that order; junction bases with no gene match: 6. The CDR3 spans 14 residues. The V gene's germline CDR1 is SGHDN and CDR2 FVKESK. CDR3 DNA sequence: TGTGCCAGCAGCTCCCGGGACAGGGGTAACGAGCAGTACTTC. It codes for CASSSRDRGNEQYF.